This T cell receptor (beta chain) was sequenced during a study of CD8+CD57+ T cells in acquired aplastic anemia. Study summary: DNA from sorted CD4+ and CD8+ cells averaged approximately 3.5 ug. Points from the study as a whole: The number of CD8+ CDR3 sequences shared by patients and controls was twenty-nine. Significance was not reached for CD8+ Simpson's diversity between patients and controls.

TCR beta VDJ combinations and CDR3 sequences were profiled from genomic DNA. TCRdb re-called the reads through MiXCR, storing one row per CDR3 protein. This sample carries about 160,000 distinct CDR3 sequences, roughly 48% of them seen once, and the ten largest clones take about 2.6%. Patients included in sequencing had previously demonstrated CD8+CD57+ cell expansion by flow cytometry. Severe acquired aplastic anemia was the diagnosis recorded for all patients. Comment on this clonotype: Its antigen remains unknown. This may be a read error, as it is one base from a much larger clone.

The CDR3 has 14 residues. V dropped 7 bases and J dropped 0 bases, with 13 bases sitting between them. The V gene's germline CDR1 is MNHEY and CDR2 SMNVEV (reference sequence). The specimen sequenced was sorted CD4+, CD8+, or CD8+CD57+ T cells (not recorded which) from PBMCs. The gene calls are TRBV27 and TRBJ2-7; D remains ambiguous. The sequence was obtained from a human donor with aplastic anemia. The CDR3 sequence: CASNFWRTSYEQYF. The DNA for the CDR3 is TGTGCCAGCAATTTCTGGCGGACCTCCTACGAGCAGTACTTC.